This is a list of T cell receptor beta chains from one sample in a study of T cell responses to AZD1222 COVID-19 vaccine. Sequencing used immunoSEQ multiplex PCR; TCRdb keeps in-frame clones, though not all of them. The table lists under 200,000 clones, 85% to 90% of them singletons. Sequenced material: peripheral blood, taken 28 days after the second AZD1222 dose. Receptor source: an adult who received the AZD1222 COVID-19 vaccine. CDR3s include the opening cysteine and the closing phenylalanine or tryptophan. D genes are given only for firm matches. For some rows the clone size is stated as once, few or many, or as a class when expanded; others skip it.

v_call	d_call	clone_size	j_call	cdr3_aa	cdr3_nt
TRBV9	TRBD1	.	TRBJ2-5	CASSVDRVSETQYF	TGTGCCAGCAGCGTTGACAGGGTCTCGGAGACCCAGTACTTC
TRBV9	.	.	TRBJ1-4	CASSPSLGGEKLFF	TGTGCCAGCAGCCCTTCATTAGGTGGGGAAAAACTGTTTTTT
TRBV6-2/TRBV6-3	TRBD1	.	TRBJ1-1	CASSFTGVGNTEAFF	TGTGCCAGCAGTTTTACAGGGGTAGGGAACACTGAAGCTTTCTTT
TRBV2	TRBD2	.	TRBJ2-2	CASTWREGRNGELFF	TGTGCCAGCACGTGGCGGGAGGGCCGGAACGGGGAGCTGTTTTTT
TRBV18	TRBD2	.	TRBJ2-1	CASSPTSGMNYNEQFF	TGTGCCAGCTCACCGACTAGCGGGATGAACTACAATGAGCAGTTCTTC
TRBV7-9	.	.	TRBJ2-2	CASSLWQGMGNTGELFF	TGTGCCAGCAGCTTATGGCAGGGGATGGGGAACACCGGGGAGCTGTTTTTT
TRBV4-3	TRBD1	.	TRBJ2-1	CASSHRTGLLNEQFF	TGCGCCAGCAGCCATCGGACAGGTCTATTGAATGAGCAGTTCTTC
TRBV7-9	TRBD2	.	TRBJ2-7	CASSLGSASGRWLSSEQYF	TGTGCCAGCAGCTTAGGGTCGGCTAGCGGGAGGTGGCTCTCCTCCGAGCAGTACTTC
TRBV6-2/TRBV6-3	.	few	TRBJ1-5	CASSKTLDSYSNQPQHF	TGTGCCAGCAGTAAGACTCTCGACAGTTATAGCAATCAGCCCCAGCATTTT
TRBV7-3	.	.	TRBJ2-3	CASSSGSDTQYF	TGTGCCAGCAGCTCCGGTTCAGATACGCAGTATTTT
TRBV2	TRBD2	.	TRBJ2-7	CASRVNGGGSYEQYF	TGTGCCAGCAGGGTCAACGGGGGAGGGTCCTACGAGCAGTACTTC
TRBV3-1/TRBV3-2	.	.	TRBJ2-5	CAPAKADKTQYF	TGTGCCCCCGCGAAGGCCGACAAGACCCAGTACTTC
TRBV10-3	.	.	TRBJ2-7	CAIKSNGDYEQYF	TGTGCCATCAAGAGTAACGGGGACTACGAGCAGTACTTC
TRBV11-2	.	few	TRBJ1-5	CASSLMSNQPQHF	TGTGCCAGCAGCTTAATGAGCAATCAGCCCCAGCATTTT
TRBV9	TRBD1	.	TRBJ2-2	CASSVRGQIFTGELFF	TGTGCCAGCAGCGTCCGGGGACAGATATTTACCGGGGAGCTGTTTTTT
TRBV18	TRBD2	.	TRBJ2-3	CASSRAAGGTTDTQYF	TGTGCCAGCTCCCGCGCGGCGGGAGGCACCACAGATACGCAGTATTTT
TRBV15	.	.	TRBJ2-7	CATSIKNSYEQYF	TGTGCCACCAGCATCAAGAACTCCTACGAGCAGTACTTC
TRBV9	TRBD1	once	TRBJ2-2	CASQRGPGELFF	TGTGCCAGCCAAAGGGGGCCCGGGGAGCTGTTTTTT
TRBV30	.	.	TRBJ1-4	CAWRRRRDFEKLFF	TGTGCCTGGAGAAGACGCCGGGATTTTGAAAAACTGTTTTTT
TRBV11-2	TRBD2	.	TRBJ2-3	CASSYWAGRGTDTQYF	TGTGCCAGCAGCTACTGGGCCGGGAGGGGCACAGATACGCAGTATTTT
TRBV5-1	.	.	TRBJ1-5	CASSLYGADNQPQHF	TGCGCCAGCAGCTTGTATGGGGCAGACAATCAGCCCCAGCATTTT
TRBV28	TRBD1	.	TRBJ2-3	CASSLQHQGVRGDTQYF	TGTGCCAGCAGTTTACAACACCAGGGGGTAAGGGGAGATACGCAGTATTTT
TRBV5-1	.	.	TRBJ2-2	CASSSLRDAGELFF	TGCGCCAGCAGCTCGCTCCGGGACGCCGGGGAGCTGTTTTTT
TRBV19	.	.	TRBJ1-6	CASSIDRGAGSSYNSPLHF	TGTGCCAGTAGTATAGATCGTGGGGCAGGAAGCTCCTATAATTCACCCCTCCACTTT
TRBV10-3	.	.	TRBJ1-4	CAIRGGGTNEKLFF	TGTGCCATCCGAGGTGGGGGAACTAATGAAAAACTGTTTTTT
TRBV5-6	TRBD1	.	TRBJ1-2	CASSSGQGYGYGYTF	TGTGCCAGCAGCTCGGGACAGGGGTATGGCTATGGCTACACCTTC
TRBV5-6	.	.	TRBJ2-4	CASSLVGVYGNIQYF	TGTGCCAGCAGCTTGGTGGGGGTTTACGGAAACATTCAGTACTTC
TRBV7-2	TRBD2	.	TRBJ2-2	CASSPRLADFMNTGELFF	TGTGCCAGCAGCCCGCGACTAGCAGACTTTATGAACACCGGGGAGCTGTTTTTT
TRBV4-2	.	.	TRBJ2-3	CASSQGSTDTQYF	TGTGCCAGCAGCCAAGGGAGCACAGATACGCAGTATTTT
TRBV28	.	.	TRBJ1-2	CASSLGSYTF	TGTGCCAGCAGTTTGGGTAGCTACACCTTC
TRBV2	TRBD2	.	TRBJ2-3	CASNAGEADTQYF	TGTGCCAGCAACGCGGGGGAGGCAGATACGCAGTATTTT
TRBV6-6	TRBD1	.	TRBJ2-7	CASSWDRAYEQYF	TGTGCCAGCAGTTGGGACAGGGCCTACGAGCAGTACTTC
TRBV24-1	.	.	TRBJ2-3	CATSDSYTRADTQYF	TGTGCCACCAGTGATTCTTATACAAGAGCAGATACGCAGTATTTT
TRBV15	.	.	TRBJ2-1	CATSSEGESYNEQFF	TGTGCCACCAGCAGTGAGGGGGAGAGCTACAATGAGCAGTTCTTC
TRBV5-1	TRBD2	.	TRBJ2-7	CASRKAGGSYEQYF	TGCGCCAGCAGAAAGGCGGGAGGGTCCTACGAGCAGTACTTC
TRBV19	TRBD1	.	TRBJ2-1	CASSMPGQGYNEQFF	TGTGCCAGTAGTATGCCCGGACAGGGCTACAATGAGCAGTTCTTC
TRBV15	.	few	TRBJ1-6	CATSRDGNSPLHF	TGTGCCACCAGCAGAGATGGAAATTCACCCCTCCACTTT
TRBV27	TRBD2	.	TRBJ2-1	CASSPGTSGWREQFF	TGTGCCAGCAGTCCCGGGACTAGCGGGTGGAGGGAGCAGTTCTTC
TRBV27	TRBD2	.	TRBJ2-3	CASRILAGGFTDTQYF	TGTGCCAGCAGAATCCTAGCGGGAGGGTTCACAGATACGCAGTATTTT
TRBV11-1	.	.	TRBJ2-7	CASSFESRGEQYF	TGTGCCAGCAGCTTTGAGTCTCGCGGCGAGCAGTACTTC
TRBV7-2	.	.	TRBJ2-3	CASSSQISSTDTQYF	TGTGCCAGCAGCTCCCAAATATCTAGCACAGATACGCAGTATTTT
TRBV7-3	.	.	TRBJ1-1	CASSKGAEAFF	TGTGCCAGCAGCAAGGGTGCTGAAGCTTTCTTT
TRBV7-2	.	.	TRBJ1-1	CASSLKRTGQNTEAFF	TGTGCCAGCAGCTTAAAAAGGACGGGGCAGAACACTGAAGCTTTCTTT
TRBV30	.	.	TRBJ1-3	CARGGRFRSGNTIYF	TGTGCCCGGGGGGGCAGGTTTCGCTCTGGAAACACCATATATTTT
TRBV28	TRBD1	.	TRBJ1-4	CASSSYATGRKFF	TGTGCCAGCAGCTCTTACGCGACAGGGAGGAAGTTTTTT
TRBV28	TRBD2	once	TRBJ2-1	CASNDNRGGVMGEQFF	TGTGCCAGCAACGACAACCGTGGGGGGGTCATGGGTGAGCAGTTCTTC